This TCR beta chain is from a study of shared clonotypes between healthy human individuals. The repertoire was sequenced with immunoSEQ multiplex PCR; TCRdb's copy has only in-frame clones and lacks some. The sample holds roughly 1,600,000 clones; 98% are singletons and the top ten take about 0.34%. Germline V gene data show CDR1 as SGHTA and CDR2 as FQGTGA. CDR3 length: 14 amino acids. V shed 5 bases and J shed 3 bases, with 13 bases lying between them. The V call is TRBV7-3, the J call TRBJ2-5; TRBD2 might be the D (6 bases). Sequencing input: naive CD4+ T cells sorted from blood. Subset: CD45RA+ positively selected. The sequence derives from a man aged 30 to 45 in good health. Written as DNA, the CDR3 is TGTGCCAGCAGCCCCTCGTGGGGGGAAGAGACCCAGTACTTC. Its protein product is CASSPSWGEETQYF.